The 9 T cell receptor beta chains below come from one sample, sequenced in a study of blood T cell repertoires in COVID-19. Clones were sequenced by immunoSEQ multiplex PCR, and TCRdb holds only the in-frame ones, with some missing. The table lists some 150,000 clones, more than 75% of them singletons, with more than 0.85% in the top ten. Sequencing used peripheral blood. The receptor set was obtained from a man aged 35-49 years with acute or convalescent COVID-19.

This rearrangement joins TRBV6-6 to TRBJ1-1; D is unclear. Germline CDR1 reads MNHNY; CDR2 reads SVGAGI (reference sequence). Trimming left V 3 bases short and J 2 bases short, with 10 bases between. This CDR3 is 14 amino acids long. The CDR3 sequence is CASSYGHSNTEAFF. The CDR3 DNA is TGTGCCAGCAGTTATGGGCATTCAAACACTGAAGCTTTCTTT.

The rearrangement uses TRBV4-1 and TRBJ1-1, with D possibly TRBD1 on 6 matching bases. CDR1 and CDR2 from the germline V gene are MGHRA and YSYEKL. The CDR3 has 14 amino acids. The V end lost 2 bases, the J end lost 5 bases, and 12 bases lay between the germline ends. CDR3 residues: CASSQTGLDTEAFF. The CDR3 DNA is TGCGCCAGCAGCCAAACAGGGTTGGATACTGAAGCTTTCTTT.

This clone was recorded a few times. DNA of the CDR3: TGTGCCAGCAGTTCCGGGACATTTTCCTCCTACGAGCAGTACTTC. Protein product: CASSSGTFSSYEQYF. The rearrangement uses TRBV7-2 and TRBJ2-7, with TRBD1 as a possible D gene (6 bases). V shed 6 bases and J shed 0 bases, with 15 bases lying between them. Germline V gives CDR1 SGHTA, CDR2 FQGNSA. There are 15 residues in the CDR3.

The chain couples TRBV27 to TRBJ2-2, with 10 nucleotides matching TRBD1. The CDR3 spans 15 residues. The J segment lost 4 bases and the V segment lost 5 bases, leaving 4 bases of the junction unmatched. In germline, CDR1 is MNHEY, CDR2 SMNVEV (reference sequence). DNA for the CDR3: TGTGCCAGCAGTAGACGGGACAGGGGCACCGGGGAGCTGTTTTTT. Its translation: CASSRRDRGTGELFF.

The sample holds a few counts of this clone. CDR3 protein: CASSYTGGRTEAFF. CDR3 bases: TGTGCCAGCAGTTATACAGGGGGCCGCACTGAAGCTTTCTTT. V is TRBV6-5 and J is TRBJ1-1, with 9 bases lining up with TRBD1. This CDR3 has 14 residues. The germline CDR1 and CDR2 sequences are MNHEY and SVGAGI. The junction had 3 bases not matched to a gene; V was cut back by 3 bases and J by 4 bases.

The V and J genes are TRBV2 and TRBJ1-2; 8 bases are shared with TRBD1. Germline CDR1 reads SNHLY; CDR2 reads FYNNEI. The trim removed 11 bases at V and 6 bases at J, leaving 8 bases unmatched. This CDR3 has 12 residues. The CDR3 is CAGVVDRDGYTF. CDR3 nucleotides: TGTGCCGGCGTAGTGGACAGGGATGGCTACACCTTC.

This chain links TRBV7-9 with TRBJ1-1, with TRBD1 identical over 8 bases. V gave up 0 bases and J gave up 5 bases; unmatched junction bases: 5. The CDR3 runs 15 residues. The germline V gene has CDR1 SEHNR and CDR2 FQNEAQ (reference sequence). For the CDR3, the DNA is TGTGCCAGCAGCTTAGCGCAGGGGGCGGTAACTGAAGCTTTCTTT. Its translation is CASSLAQGAVTEAFF.

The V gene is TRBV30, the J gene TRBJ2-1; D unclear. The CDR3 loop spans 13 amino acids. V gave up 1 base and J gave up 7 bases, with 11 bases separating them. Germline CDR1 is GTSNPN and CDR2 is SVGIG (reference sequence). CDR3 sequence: CAWSAPGKNEQFF. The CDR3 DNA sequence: TGTGCCTGGAGTGCACCGGGTAAGAATGAGCAGTTCTTC.

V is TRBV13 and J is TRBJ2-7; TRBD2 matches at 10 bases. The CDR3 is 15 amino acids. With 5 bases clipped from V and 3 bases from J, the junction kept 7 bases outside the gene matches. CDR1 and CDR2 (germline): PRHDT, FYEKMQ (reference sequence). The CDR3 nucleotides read TGTGCCAGCAGCACGAAGCGGGGGGGATACTACGAGCAGTACTTC. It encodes CASSTKRGGYYEQYF.